This T cell receptor beta chain was documented in a study of T cells in women clearing cervical HPV infection. Dot-blot hybridization genotyped cervical HPV amplified with MY09/MY11 PCR. TCRdb's table, derived via immunoSEQ multiplex PCR, lists solely in-frame clones and lacks some. The sample's table shows tens of thousands of clones. Comments on this clone: Its antigen is unknown. Read data end 3 residues before the CDR3 end; the end is taken from the germline J gene.

Findings of the study overall: Controls had more TRBV6-7 (0.16%) than cases (roughly 0.11%). Repertoire richness, not evenness, was significantly elevated in CIN3+ cases versus controls.

This CDR3 comprises 16 residues. Trimming left V 0 bases short and J 0 bases short, with 12 bases between. In germline, CDR1 is SGHRS, CDR2 YFSETQ. Source material: blood buffy coat. The source of this sequence is a woman aged 18 to 75 with a cervical HPV16 infection that either progressed to CIN3+ or cleared (not recorded which). This chain joins TRBV5-1 and TRBJ1-2; TRBD1 might be the D (6 bases). Incomplete CDR3 DNA: TGCGCCAGCAGCTTGGACGCAGGGGCTCCTAACTATGGC. Amino acid sequence: CASSLDAGAPNYG. The full CDR3 sequence reads CASSLDAGAPNYGYTF.